This T cell receptor (beta chain) emerged from a study of T cell repertoires in cytomegalovirus infection. Background on the study: It was the public TCR beta signatures that indicated both CMV infection and matching HLA type. Study findings and constraints: HLA-C-restricted, CMV-specific TCR beta clonotypes were dominant ex vivo. Of the TCR beta families, the public ones yielded a cumulative frequency that identified carriers of CMV plus the relevant HLA.

Germline V gene lookup returns CDR1 MDHEN and CDR2 SYDVKM. Trimming left V 6 bases short and J 0 bases short, with 18 bases between. The CDR3 is made up of 16 amino acids. TCRdb used MiXCR to reprocess the reads, holding one entry per CDR3 protein. The sample has roughly 300,000 distinct CDR3 sequences, around a tenth seen once. About this clonotype: Its antigen is unknown.

The J gene is TRBJ2-7, the V gene TRBV28; tentative D call: TRBD1 (6 bases). The TCR originated in a human donor in good health (CMV status not recorded). Some clones in this sample may be carry-over from other donors' samples. What was sequenced was PBMCs. The CDR3 DNA reads TGTGCCAGCAGGCCGTTCGACCAGGGGAGCTCCTACGAGCAGTACTTC. Residues: CASRPFDQGSSYEQYF.